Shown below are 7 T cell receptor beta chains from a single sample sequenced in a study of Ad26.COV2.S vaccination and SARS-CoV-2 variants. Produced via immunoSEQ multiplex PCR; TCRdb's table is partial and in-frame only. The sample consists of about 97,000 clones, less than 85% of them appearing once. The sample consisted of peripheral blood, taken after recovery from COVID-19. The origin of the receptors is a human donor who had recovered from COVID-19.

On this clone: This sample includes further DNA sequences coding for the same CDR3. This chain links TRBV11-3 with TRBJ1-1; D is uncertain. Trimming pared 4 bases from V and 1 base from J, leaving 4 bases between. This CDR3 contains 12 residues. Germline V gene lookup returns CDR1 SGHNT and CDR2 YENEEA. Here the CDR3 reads CASSSRNTEAFF. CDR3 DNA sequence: TGTGCCAGCAGCTCAAGGAACACTGAAGCTTTCTTT.

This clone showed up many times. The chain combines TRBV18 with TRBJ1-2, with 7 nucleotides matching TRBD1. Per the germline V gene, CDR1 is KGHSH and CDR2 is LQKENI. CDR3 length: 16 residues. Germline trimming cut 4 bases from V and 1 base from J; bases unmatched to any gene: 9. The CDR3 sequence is CASSRDGQEGNYGYTF. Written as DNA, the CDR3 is TGTGCCAGCTCACGAGACGGACAGGAGGGTAACTATGGCTACACCTTC.

The CDR3 DNA reads TGTGCCAGCAGTTTTGAGACAGGGATATACACCTTC. Amino acid sequence: CASSFETGIYTF. The chain combines TRBV6-5 with TRBJ1-2, with 7 bases identical to TRBD1. The CDR3 has 12 residues. V lost 4 bases to trimming and J lost 11 bases; unmatched junction nucleotides: 7. Germline V gene sequence: CDR1 MNHEY, CDR2 SVGAGI.

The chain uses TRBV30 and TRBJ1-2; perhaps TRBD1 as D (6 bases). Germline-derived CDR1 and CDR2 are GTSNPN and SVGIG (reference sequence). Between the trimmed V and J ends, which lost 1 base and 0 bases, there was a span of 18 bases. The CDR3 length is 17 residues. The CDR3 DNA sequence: TGTGCCTGGAGTGAAAAGGGTGGACAGCTTTCTAACTATGGCTACACCTTC. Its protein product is CAWSEKGGQLSNYGYTF.

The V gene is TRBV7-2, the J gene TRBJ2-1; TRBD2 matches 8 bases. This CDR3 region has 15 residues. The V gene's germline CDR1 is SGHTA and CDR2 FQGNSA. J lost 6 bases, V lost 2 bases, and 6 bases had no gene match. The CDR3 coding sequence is TGTGCCAGCAGCTTAACACGGGGGGGCGGCAATGAGCAGTTCTTC. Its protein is CASSLTRGGGNEQFF. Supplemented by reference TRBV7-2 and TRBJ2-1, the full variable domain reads GAGVSQSPSNKVTEKGKDVELRCDPISGHTALYWYRQSLGQGLEFLIYFQGNSAPDKSGLPSDRFSAERTGGSVSTLTIQRTQQEDSAVYLCASSLTRGGGNEQFFGPGTRLTVL.

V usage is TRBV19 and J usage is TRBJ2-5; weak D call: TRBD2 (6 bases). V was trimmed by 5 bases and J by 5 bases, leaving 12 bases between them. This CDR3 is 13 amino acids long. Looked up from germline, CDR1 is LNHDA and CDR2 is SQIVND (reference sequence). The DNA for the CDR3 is TGTGCCAGTAGTCCACTAGCTTCGGAGACCCAGTACTTC. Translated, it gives CASSPLASETQYF.

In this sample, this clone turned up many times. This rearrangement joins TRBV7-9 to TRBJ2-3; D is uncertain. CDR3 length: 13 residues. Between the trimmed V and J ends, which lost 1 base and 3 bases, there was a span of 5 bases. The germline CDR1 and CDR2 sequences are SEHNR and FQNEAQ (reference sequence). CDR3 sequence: CASSLEVTDTQYF. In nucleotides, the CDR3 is TGTGCCAGCAGCTTAGAGGTAACAGATACGCAGTATTTT. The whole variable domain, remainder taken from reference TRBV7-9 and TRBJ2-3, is DTGVSQNPRHKITKRGQNVTFRCDPISEHNRLYWYRQTLGQGPEFLTYFQNEAQLEKSRLLSDRFSAERPKGSFSTLEIQRTEQGDSAMYLCASSLEVTDTQYFGPGTRLTVL.